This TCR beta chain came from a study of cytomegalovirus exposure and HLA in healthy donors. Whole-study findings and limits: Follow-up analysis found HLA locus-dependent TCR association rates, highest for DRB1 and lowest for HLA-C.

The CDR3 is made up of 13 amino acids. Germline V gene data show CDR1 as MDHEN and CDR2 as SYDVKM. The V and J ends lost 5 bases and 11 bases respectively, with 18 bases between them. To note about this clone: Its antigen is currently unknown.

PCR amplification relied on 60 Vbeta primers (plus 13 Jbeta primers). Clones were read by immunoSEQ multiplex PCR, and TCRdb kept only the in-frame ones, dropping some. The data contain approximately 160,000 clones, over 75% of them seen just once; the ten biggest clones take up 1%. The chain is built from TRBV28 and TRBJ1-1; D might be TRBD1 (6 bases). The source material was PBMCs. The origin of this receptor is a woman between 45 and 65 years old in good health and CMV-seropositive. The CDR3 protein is CASSPIAGGLAFF. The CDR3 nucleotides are TGTGCCAGCAGTCCGATCGCGGGGGGGCTGGCTTTCTTT. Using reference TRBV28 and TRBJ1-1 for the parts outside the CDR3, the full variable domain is DVKVTQSSRYLVKRTGEKVFLECVQDMDHENMFWYRQDPGLGLRLIYFSYDVKMKEKGDIPEGYSVSREKKERFSLILESASTNQTSMYLCASSPIAGGLAFFGQGTRLTVV.